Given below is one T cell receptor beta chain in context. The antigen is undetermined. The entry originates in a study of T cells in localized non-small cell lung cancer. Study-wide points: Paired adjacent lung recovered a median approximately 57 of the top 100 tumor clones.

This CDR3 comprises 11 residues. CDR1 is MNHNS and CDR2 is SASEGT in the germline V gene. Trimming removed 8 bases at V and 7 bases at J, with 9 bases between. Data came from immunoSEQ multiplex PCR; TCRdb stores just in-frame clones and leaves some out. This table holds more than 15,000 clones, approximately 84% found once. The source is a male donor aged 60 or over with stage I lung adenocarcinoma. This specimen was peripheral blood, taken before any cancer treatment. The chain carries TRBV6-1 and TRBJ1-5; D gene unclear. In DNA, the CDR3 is TGTGCCAGCGGGGATCGGCAGCCCCAGCATTTT. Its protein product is CASGDRQPQHF.